A selection of T cell receptor beta chains follows, all from one sample in a study of identical twins. A single record per CDR3 protein comes from TCRdb applying MiXCR to the 5' RACE reads. The sample consists of 350,000 to 500,000 distinct CDR3 sequences, around 18% of them appearing once. Sequencing was done on a sample of naive T cells sorted from blood. The receptors originated from a man aged 50 to 59 in good health. CDR3s include the opening cysteine and the closing phenylalanine or tryptophan. The D gene is left open where the match is weak. A row's size may be missing; if present it is once, few, many or a size class.

. | TRBJ2-3 | many | TRBV27 | TGTGCCATTTGCCCGGGTAAATCAGAAACGCAGTATTTT | CAICPGKSETQYF
TRBD1 | TRBJ2-1 | . | TRBV20-1 | TGCAGTGCCCCACCCTACAGGGGGCGCTTTAATGAGCAGTTCTTC | CSAPPYRGRFNEQFF
TRBD2 | TRBJ2-7 | many | TRBV6-5 | TGTGCCAGCAGTTACTCTAGCGGGAGGTTATGGGAGCAGTACTTC | CASSYSSGRLWEQYF
TRBD1 | TRBJ2-7 | few | TRBV20-1 | TGCAGTGCTAGAGACAGGGGGTTGGGAGAGCAGTACTTC | CSARDRGLGEQYF
. | TRBJ2-1 | few | TRBV7-2 | TGTGCCAGCAGCATAGGACCCCTCTACAATGAGCAGTTCTTC | CASSIGPLYNEQFF
TRBD2 | TRBJ2-1 | . | TRBV19 | TGTGCCAGTAGTTTTCCGGGACTAGACTACAATGAGCAGTTCTTC | CASSFPGLDYNEQFF
TRBD2 | TRBJ2-1 | few | TRBV27 | TGTGCCAGCAGTTTTTTAGCGGGGGGTACCTACAATGAGCAGTTCTTC | CASSFLAGGTYNEQFF
. | TRBJ2-7 | few | TRBV6-2/TRBV6-3 | TGTGCCAGCAGCCCCCGAAGGCAGTTGCACGAGCAGTACTTC | CASSPRRQLHEQYF
. | TRBJ2-5 | . | TRBV5-4 | TGTGCCAGCAGCTTGCAGGGGGGAAGGGGAGAGACCCAGTACTTC | CASSLQGGRGETQYF
TRBD1 | TRBJ1-4 | . | TRBV5-4 | TGTGCCAGCAGCTCAGATCAGGGGGCCTATGAAAAACTGTTTTTT | CASSSDQGAYEKLFF
TRBD1 | TRBJ1-2 | . | TRBV6-1 | TGTGCCAGCAGGACAGGGGTTAACTATGGCTACACCTTC | CASRTGVNYGYTF
. | TRBJ2-6 | few | TRBV5-1 | TGCGCCAGCAGCATCCTCGGGGGGGCCAACGTCCTGACTTTC | CASSILGGANVLTF
. | TRBJ2-7 | many | TRBV6-5 | TGTGCCAGCAGTTACTCCAGGACAGCATACGAGCAGTACTTC | CASSYSRTAYEQYF
TRBD2 | TRBJ2-7 | many | TRBV9 | TGTGCCAGCAGCGTAGTTGGGGGGGATTACGAGCAGTACTTC | CASSVVGGDYEQYF
TRBD1 | TRBJ1-1 | few | TRBV10-3 | TGTGCCATCAGGAGGGACAGACCAATGAACACTGAAGCTTTCTTT | CAIRRDRPMNTEAFF
. | TRBJ2-5 | many | TRBV9 | TGTGCCAGCAGCGTAGGAGGGACATCGAGAGAGACCCAGTACTTC | CASSVGGTSRETQYF
TRBD2 | TRBJ2-2 | . | TRBV15 | TGTGCCACCAGCGGGTATAGCGGGGGGTCGAACACCGGGGAGCTGTTTTTT | CATSGYSGGSNTGELFF